One and the same sample provided the 8 T cell receptor beta chains below, sequenced in a study of blood T cell repertoires in COVID-19. The repertoire was sequenced with immunoSEQ multiplex PCR; TCRdb's copy has only in-frame clones and lacks some. Seen here are about 120,000 clones, 88% observed once, and the top ten hold approximately 1.5%. The source material was peripheral blood. The receptors were sampled from a human donor in a cohort sampled during active COVID-19.

The rearrangement links TRBV6-5 to TRBJ2-7, with D possibly TRBD2 on 6 matching bases. Trimming removed 8 bases at V and 6 bases at J, with 20 bases between. The length of the CDR3 is 14 residues. CDR1 MNHEY and CDR2 SVGAGI come from the germline V gene. The CDR3 coding sequence is TGTGCCAGCTCCCGGAGGGGAAGGATGAGCGAGCAGTACTTC. Translating gives CASSRRGRMSEQYF.

The chain has TRBV30 and TRBJ2-2, with TRBD2 matching 9 bases. From germline, CDR1 is GTSNPN and CDR2 SVGIG (reference sequence). The CDR3 spans 17 residues. V dropped 4 bases and J dropped 6; count of bases not matched to a gene: 15. This CDR3 reads CAWKAGGGAVRSGELFF. DNA for the CDR3: TGTGCCTGGAAAGCGGGCGGGGGGGCCGTCAGGTCCGGGGAGCTGTTTTTT.

This rearrangement joins TRBV6-5 to TRBJ2-7; D gene unclear. V lost 2 bases and J lost 6, with 8 bases in between. Germline assignment: CDR1 MNHEY and CDR2 SVGAGI. This CDR3 region has 12 residues. For the CDR3, the DNA is TGTGCCAGCAGTTACCCTGGCGGCGAGCAGTACTTC. It is translated as CASSYPGGEQYF.

V and J are TRBV2 and TRBJ1-4; D is unresolved. The CDR3 runs to 15 residues. Trimming took off 3 bases at V and 4 bases at J, with 12 bases between the two ends. The germline V gene has CDR1 SNHLY and CDR2 FYNNEI. The CDR3 coding sequence is TGTGCCAGCAGTGATTCTAGGTACAATAATGAAAAACTGTTTTTT. Amino acid sequence: CASSDSRYNNEKLFF.

This rearrangement joins TRBV6-5 to TRBJ2-1; D may be TRBD2 (5 bases). This CDR3 has 15 residues. Trimming pared 7 bases from V and 6 bases from J, leaving 19 bases between. Germline assignment: CDR1 MNHEY and CDR2 SVGAGI. CDR3 nucleotide sequence: TGTGCCAGCAATTTCCGGCTCACTGCGGGCAATGAGCAGTTCTTC. Residues: CASNFRLTAGNEQFF.

Here the CDR3 reads CASTGIQGAYTEAFF. DNA of the CDR3: TGTGCCAGCACCGGAATACAGGGGGCGTACACTGAAGCTTTCTTT. The J gene is TRBJ1-1, the V gene TRBV7-8; 9 bases match TRBD1. This CDR3 spans 15 amino acids. Germline V CDR1 and CDR2: SGHVS, FQNEAQ. V lost 7 bases, J lost 3 bases, and 9 bases stayed unmatched.

The gene calls are TRBV3-1 (or the pseudogene TRBV3-2) and TRBJ2-1; TRBD2 matches 12 bases. V dropped 10 bases and J dropped 8; count of bases not matched to a gene: 12. The CDR3 has 15 residues. Looked up from germline, CDR1 is LGHDT and CDR2 is YNNKEL (reference sequence). This chain's CDR3 is CATRKLAGGGDEQFF. The DNA for the CDR3 is TGTGCCACCCGAAAACTAGCGGGGGGCGGGGATGAGCAGTTCTTC.

The chain carries TRBV5-5 and TRBJ1-1; D remains ambiguous. V lost 2 bases and J 3 bases, leaving 8 bases between the germline ends. The CDR3 totals 13 residues. Germline CDR1 SGHKS, CDR2 YYEKEE (reference sequence). CDR3 residues: CASSFGSYTEAFF. DNA for the CDR3: TGTGCCAGCAGCTTCGGGTCGTACACTGAAGCTTTCTTT. The full variable domain, with the rest looked up from reference TRBV5-5 and TRBJ1-1, is DAGVTQSPTHLIKTRGQQVTLRCSPISGHKSVSWYQQVLGQGPQFIFQYYEKEERGRGNFPDRFSARQFPNYSSELNVNALLLGDSALYLCASSFGSYTEAFFGQGTRLTVV.